These 2 T cell receptor beta chains originate from one sample sequenced in a study of CD8 T cells in ankylosing spondylitis. Broader study findings: Several highly homologous variants made up a TCR beta motif, and this motif appeared characteristic of ankylosing spondylitis blood.

Antigens for these TCRs are unknown. TCRdb analysed the 5' RACE reads with MiXCR anew, one entry per CDR3 protein. The sample includes hundreds of thousands of distinct CDR3 sequences, about 11% of them seen just once. The specimen was blood, either unsorted or a sorted T cell fraction (not recorded which). Receptor source: a male donor with ankylosing spondylitis.

This clonotype has a single count. V usage is TRBV6-2 or TRBV6-3 and J usage is TRBJ2-7, with unresolved D. Trimming removed 2 bases from V and 6 bases from J, with 5 bases in between. CDR1 and CDR2 from the germline V gene are MNHEY and SVGEGT. The CDR3 extends over 11 amino acids. CDR3 sequence (DNA): TGTGCCAGCAGTTACGGTCCCGAGCAGTACTTC. It translates to CASSYGPEQYF.

This clonotype turned up a few times. This chain connects TRBV10-3 to TRBJ1-2, with D possibly TRBD1 on 5 matching bases. The CDR3 spans 14 residues. The V and J ends lost 1 base and 3 bases respectively, with 9 bases between them. Germline V gives CDR1 ENHRY, CDR2 SYGVKD. This CDR3 reads CAISEWGRDYGYTF. For the CDR3, the DNA is TGTGCCATCAGTGAGTGGGGCAGGGACTATGGCTACACCTTC.